The 18 T cell receptor beta chains presented below share a single source sample, sequenced in a study of blood T cells in healthy people across ages. Using a J-beta primer mix together with a sample-barcoded 5' primer, a second PCR was run for roughly 6 to 11 cycles. TCRdb independently ran MiXCR on the 5' RACE reads; one entry per CDR3 protein. Among 650,000 to 700,000 distinct CDR3 sequences listed, over 40% were seen once. Sequencing was done on a sample of blood. The receptors here all came from a woman older than 75 in good health.

CDR3 protein: CASSETSGGATDTQYF. The CDR3 DNA follows: TGTGCCAGCAGTGAGACTAGCGGGGGGGCCACAGATACGCAGTATTTT. The chain couples TRBV25-1 to TRBJ2-3; 14 bases map to TRBD2. V dropped 3 bases and J dropped 2; count of bases not matched to a gene: 1. Looked up from germline, CDR1 is MGHDK and CDR2 is SYGVNS. The CDR3 loop spans 16 amino acids.

This clonotype was seen a handful of times. CDR3: CASSLHLLAAAGEQYF. CDR3 DNA sequence: TGTGCCAGCAGTTTACACCTCCTAGCGGCAGCGGGCGAGCAGTACTTC. The chain uses TRBV28 and TRBJ2-7; 7 bases agree with TRBD2. This CDR3 region has 16 residues. The germline gives CDR1 MDHEN, CDR2 SYDVKM. V lost 2 bases to trimming and J lost 6 bases; unmatched junction nucleotides: 13.

The table lists this clonotype with many counts. The chain couples TRBV12-3 or TRBV12-4 to TRBJ2-5; D is unclear. CDR3 length: 14 amino acids. V was cut by 6 bases and J by 7 bases, with 18 bases left in between. CDR3 coding DNA: TGTGCCAGCAGCCCTTCGAAAGCTGCCGTGACCCAGTACTTC. It specifies CASSPSKAAVTQYF.

CDR3 sequence reads: CASIVGTGRNEQFF. As DNA, the CDR3 is TGTGCCAGCATCGTAGGGACAGGGCGGAATGAGCAGTTCTTC. This chain joins TRBV7-9 and TRBJ2-1, with 9 bases that match TRBD1. The V segment lost 7 bases and the J segment 7 bases; nucleotides outside the gene matches: 8. This CDR3 is built from 14 residues. The germline V gene encodes CDR1 SEHNR and CDR2 FQNEAQ (reference sequence).

As regards this clonotype: At one end, the junction sequence differs from germline, possibly due to a read error. The rearrangement links TRBV30 to TRBJ2-1, with a possible D match to TRBD2 (5 bases). There are 12 residues in the CDR3. Germline CDR1 and CDR2: GTSNPN and SVGIG (reference sequence). The CDR3 protein is CAGSVSGHEQFF. CDR3 bases: TGTGCCGGGAGTGTCTCCGGGCATGAGCAGTTCTTC.

This clonotype was seen at least ten times. The chain links TRBV30 to TRBJ2-2, with TRBD2 matching 7 bases. Germline V lookup: CDR1 GTSNPN, CDR2 SVGIG (reference sequence). With 0 bases clipped from V and 3 bases from J, the junction kept 4 bases outside the gene matches. This CDR3 is built from 15 residues. In DNA form, the CDR3 reads TGTGCCTGGAGTGTGGTAGGGAGGGACACCGGGGAGCTGTTTTTT. Translation: CAWSVVGRDTGELFF.

About this clonotype itself: A read error may explain this, as a much larger clone is one base away. V and J are TRBV5-1 and TRBJ2-1; D uncertain. The CDR3 sequence is 15 residues long. Germline loops: CDR1 SGHRS, CDR2 YFSETQ. V lost 0 bases and J 2 bases, leaving 9 bases between the germline ends. The CDR3 protein is CASSLDGNTYNEQFF. The CDR3 DNA follows: TGCGCCAGCAGCTTGGATGGGAACACCTACAATGAGCAGTTCTTC.

The V gene is TRBV7-9, the J gene TRBJ2-4; perhaps TRBD2 as D (7 bases). The better agreement between TRBJ2-7 and the DNA end casts doubt on the J call. The CDR3 sequence is 15 residues long. CDR1 is SEHNR and CDR2 is FQNEAQ in the germline V gene (reference sequence). Written as DNA, the CDR3 is TGTGCCAGCACCTCTTGGGAGGGGGATGCCTACGAGCAGTACTTC. It specifies CASTSWEGDAYEQYF.

This chain uses TRBV6-5 with TRBJ2-1, with 7 bases aligning to TRBD2. The CDR3 sequence is 15 residues long. Germline V CDR1 and CDR2: MNHEY, SVGAGI. With V trimmed by 0 bases and J by 7 bases, 6 bases remained unmatched. The CDR3 coding sequence is TGTGCCAGCAGTTACTCAGCGGGACCTAGGAATGAGCAGTTCTTC. It encodes CASSYSAGPRNEQFF.

This clonotype was detected ten times or more. Here the CDR3 reads CASSRDPVNYGYTF. The CDR3 DNA reads as TGTGCCAGCAGCAGGGATCCGGTCAACTATGGCTACACCTTC. The chain carries TRBV12-3 or TRBV12-4 and TRBJ1-2; perhaps TRBD1 as D (5 bases). The V and J ends lost 6 bases and 2 bases respectively, with 13 bases between them. The CDR3 is made up of 14 amino acids.

The V gene is TRBV7-3, the J gene TRBJ1-2, with D possibly TRBD1 on 6 matching bases. CDR3 length equals 13 residues. Trimming removed 5 bases from V and 7 bases from J, with 14 bases in between. The V gene's germline CDR1 is SGHTA and CDR2 FQGTGA. CDR3 in DNA: TGTGCCAGCAGCCCCTTCGTAGGGGGTGGCTACACCTTC. Encoded protein: CASSPFVGGGYTF.

J is TRBJ1-3 and V is TRBV12-3 or TRBV12-4; 8 nucleotides match TRBD1. The CDR3 length is 15 residues. V lost 6 bases and J lost 0; bases outside the gene matches: 4. CDR3 sequence (DNA): TGTGCCAGCAGCCGGACAGGGTTCTCTGGAAACACCATATATTTT. Protein: CASSRTGFSGNTIYF.

The rearrangement links TRBV5-1 to TRBJ1-5; 11 bases are shared with TRBD1. Looked up from germline, CDR1 is SGHRS and CDR2 is YFSETQ. This CDR3 region has 17 residues. With V trimmed by 0 bases and J by 1 base, 3 bases remained unmatched. The CDR3 region has the DNA TGCGCCAGCAGCTTGGGGGGGACAGGGGGAAGCAATCAGCCCCAGCATTTT. Encoded protein: CASSLGGTGGSNQPQHF. Variable domain in full (rest from reference TRBV5-1 and TRBJ1-5): KAGVTQTPRYLIKTRGQQVTLSCSPISGHRSVSWYQQTPGQGLQFLFEYFSETQRNKGNFPGRFSGRQFSNSRSEMNVSTLELGDSALYLCASSLGGTGGSNQPQHFGDGTRLSIL.

This sequence joins TRBV29-1 and TRBJ2-7, with unresolved D. The CDR3 has 12 amino acids. V was clipped by 4 bases and J by 6 bases, with 13 bases between them. The germline gives CDR1 SQVTM, CDR2 ANQGSEA. CDR3: CSVAMFVAEQYF. The CDR3 nucleotides read TGCAGCGTTGCTATGTTTGTCGCCGAGCAGTACTTC.

V is TRBV7-9 and J is TRBJ2-3; TRBD2 matches at 10 bases. The CDR3 runs 17 residues. The V segment lost 5 bases and the J segment 0 bases; nucleotides outside the gene matches: 8. Germline-derived CDR1 and CDR2 are SEHNR and FQNEAQ (reference sequence). The CDR3 DNA reads TGTGCCAGCAGCCGATGGGGACTAGCGTCTAGCACAGATACGCAGTATTTT. It is translated as CASSRWGLASSTDTQYF.

This clonotype was observed a handful of times. CDR3 loop: CASSSQGAGGYGYTF. The CDR3, as DNA: TGTGCCAGCAGTTCCCAGGGGGCAGGGGGCTATGGCTACACCTTC. This chain uses TRBV12-3 or TRBV12-4 with TRBJ1-2; 8 positions match TRBD1. The CDR3 length is 15 residues. J lost 4 bases, V lost 4 bases, and 8 bases had no gene match.

CDR3 residues: CASSESLAETYSYEQYF. CDR3 in DNA: TGTGCCAGCAGTGAATCACTAGCGGAAACTTACTCCTACGAGCAGTACTTC. V gene TRBV25-1 combines with J gene TRBJ2-7; TRBD2 matches at 8 bases. V gave up 1 base and J gave up 0 bases; unmatched junction bases: 8. This CDR3 comprises 17 residues. CDR1 MGHDK and CDR2 SYGVNS come from the germline V gene.

The chain links TRBV5-1 to TRBJ2-5, with 12 bases matching TRBD2. CDR1 and CDR2 (germline): SGHRS, YFSETQ. This CDR3 has 17 amino acids. V lost 4 bases and J lost 2; bases outside the gene matches: 9. The CDR3 DNA reads TGCGCCAGCAGCACCATTGGACTAGCGGGGACTCAAGAGACCCAGTACTTC. It translates to CASSTIGLAGTQETQYF.